Below, 8 T cell receptor beta chains from the same sample are listed, as sequenced in a study of blood T cell repertoires in COVID-19. Clones were sequenced by immunoSEQ multiplex PCR, and TCRdb holds only the in-frame ones, with some missing. The repertoire holds approximately 80,000 clones, about 80% seen once, with over 5.5% in the top ten. Sequencing was carried out using peripheral blood. Receptor source: a man aged 45-60 years with active or convalescent COVID-19.

This sequence joins TRBV6-2 or TRBV6-3 and TRBJ2-3; TRBD1 might be the D (5 bases). The germline gives CDR1 MNHEY, CDR2 SVGEGT. This CDR3 region has 16 residues. V was clipped by 4 bases and J by 3 bases, with 17 bases between them. The CDR3 DNA follows: TGTGCCAGCAGTTTCTGGGGCCGCCTGTTGACAGATACGCAGTATTTT. Its translation is CASSFWGRLLTDTQYF.

The chain has TRBV4-1 and TRBJ1-1; D is possibly TRBD1 (6 bases). Looked up from germline, CDR1 is MGHRA and CDR2 is YSYEKL. The CDR3 is made up of 14 amino acids. V lost 1 base and J lost 7, with 13 bases in between. The CDR3 DNA follows: TGCGCCAGCAGCCAAGGGGGTGGACAGCTTGAAGCTTTCTTT. It specifies CASSQGGGQLEAFF.

The chain uses TRBV27 and TRBJ1-2, with no clear D. The CDR3 spans 13 residues. Germline values: CDR1 MNHEY, CDR2 SMNVEV (reference sequence). V was shortened by 2 bases and J by 4 bases, with 8 bases between the two germline ends. The CDR3 nucleotides are TGTGCCAGCAGTTTAGGCAGATCCTATGGCTACACCTTC. This codes for CASSLGRSYGYTF.

The chain is built from TRBV5-1 and TRBJ2-3, with D perhaps matching TRBD2 (6 bases). Germline values: CDR1 SGHRS, CDR2 YFSETQ. This CDR3 is built from 14 residues. V lost 2 bases to trimming and J lost 6 bases, with 13 bases between them. The CDR3 nucleotides are TGCGCCAGCAGCTTTGGGACTGCTCCGGATACGCAGTATTTT. Amino acids: CASSFGTAPDTQYF.

This chain connects TRBV7-2 to TRBJ2-7; D possibly corresponds to TRBD1 (6 bases). Germline CDR1 is SGHTA and CDR2 is FQGNSA. CDR3 length: 15 residues. V lost 5 bases and J lost 3, with 17 bases in between. This CDR3 reads CASSPAKGQVYEQYF. The DNA for the CDR3 is TGTGCCAGCAGCCCGGCTAAGGGACAAGTCTACGAGCAGTACTTC.

V is TRBV21-1 and J is TRBJ1-5. TRBV21-1 is a known pseudogene. The CDR3 is 16 amino acids. The CDR3 reads CASSSVRVGGNQPQHF. CDR3 DNA sequence: TGTGCCAGCAGCAGTGTCCGGGTCGGGGGCAATCAGCCCCAGCATTTT.

The V call is TRBV19, the J call TRBJ1-1; 7 bases fit TRBD1. J gave up 0 bases and V 1 base, and 5 bases lay outside the gene matches. The CDR3 extends over 16 amino acids. The germline gives CDR1 LNHDA, CDR2 SQIVND (reference sequence). This chain's CDR3 is CASSIAGQTLNTEAFF. CDR3 bases: TGTGCCAGTAGTATAGCGGGACAGACATTGAACACTGAAGCTTTCTTT.

This clone counts as medium-sized (0.01 to 0.1%). The chain combines TRBV5-1 with TRBJ1-6, with D tentatively TRBD1 (5 bases). The V and J ends lost 4 bases and 14 bases respectively, with 13 bases between them. This CDR3 has 12 residues. The germline V gene has CDR1 SGHRS and CDR2 YFSETQ. CDR3 region: CASSQEGAALHF. For the CDR3, the DNA is TGCGCCAGCAGCCAAGAAGGGGCAGCCCTCCACTTT.